This T cell receptor (beta chain) was found in a study of cytotoxic CD8 clonotypes in ibrutinib-treated CLL. Study-wide context: Patient counts were 11 relapsed/refractory, roughly 15 treatment-naive and about 17 IGHV unmutated.

This CDR3 comprises 14 residues. Germline CDR1 is SGHTA and CDR2 is FQGNSA. V was cut by 3 bases and J by 8 bases, with 14 bases left in between. Points from the study as a whole: Sustained-remission and progressing patients had different sampling times.

The table came from immunoSEQ multiplex PCR; TCRdb's copy has only in-frame clones and leaves some out. This sample yields about 160,000 clones, of which more than 80% are seen a single time; about 5% belongs to the top ten. As concerns this clone: Its antigen is unidentified.

The sequences come from PBMCs, collected after 24 months of ibrutinib treatment. The J gene is TRBJ2-1, the V gene TRBV7-2, with D uncertain. This TCR was sampled from a human donor with chronic lymphocytic leukemia. CDR3 nucleotides: TGTGCCAGCAGCTTCCCACCATGGAGTGATGAGCAGTTCTTC. Translation: CASSFPPWSDEQFF.